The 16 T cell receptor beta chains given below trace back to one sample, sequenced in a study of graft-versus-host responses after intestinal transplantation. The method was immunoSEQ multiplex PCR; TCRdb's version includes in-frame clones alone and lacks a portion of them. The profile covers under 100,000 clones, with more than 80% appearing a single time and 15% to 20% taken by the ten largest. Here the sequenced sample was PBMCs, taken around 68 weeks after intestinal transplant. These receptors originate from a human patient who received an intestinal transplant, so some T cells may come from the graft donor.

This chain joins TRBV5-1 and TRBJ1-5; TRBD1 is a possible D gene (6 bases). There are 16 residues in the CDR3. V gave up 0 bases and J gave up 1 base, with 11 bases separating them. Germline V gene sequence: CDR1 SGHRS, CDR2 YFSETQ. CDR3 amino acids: CASSLGSGASNQPQHF. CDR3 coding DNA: TGCGCCAGCAGCTTGGGTTCGGGGGCCAGCAATCAGCCCCAGCATTTT.

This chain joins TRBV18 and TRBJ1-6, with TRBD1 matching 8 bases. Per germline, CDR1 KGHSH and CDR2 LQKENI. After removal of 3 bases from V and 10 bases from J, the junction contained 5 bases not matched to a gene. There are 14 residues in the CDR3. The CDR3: CASSPDRVSSPLHF. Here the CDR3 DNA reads TGTGCCAGCTCACCGGACAGGGTCAGCTCACCCCTCCACTTT.

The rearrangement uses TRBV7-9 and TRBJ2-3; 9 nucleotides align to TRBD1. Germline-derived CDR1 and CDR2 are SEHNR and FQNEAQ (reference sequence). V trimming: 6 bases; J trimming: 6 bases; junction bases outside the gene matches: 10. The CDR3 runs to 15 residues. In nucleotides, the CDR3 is TGTGCCAGCAGTTCACCGGGACAGGGAATGGATACGCAGTATTTT. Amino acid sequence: CASSSPGQGMDTQYF.

The chain's CDR3 is CASSFGTGVATFF. As DNA, the CDR3 is TGTGCCAGCAGTTTCGGGACGGGGGTAGCGACTTTCTTT. This chain connects TRBV6-5 to TRBJ1-1; weak D call: TRBD1 (5 bases). Trimming shortened V by 4 bases and J by 12 bases, and 18 bases separated the two germline ends. Germline-derived CDR1 and CDR2 are MNHEY and SVGAGI. The CDR3 is 13 residues long.

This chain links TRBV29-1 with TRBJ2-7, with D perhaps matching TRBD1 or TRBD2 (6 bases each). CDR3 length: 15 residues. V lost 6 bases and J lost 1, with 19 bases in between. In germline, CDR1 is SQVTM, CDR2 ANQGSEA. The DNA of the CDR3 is TGCAGCGTCAGTAAAGGGGGGTCCCCTTCCTACGAGCAGTACTTC. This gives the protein CSVSKGGSPSYEQYF.

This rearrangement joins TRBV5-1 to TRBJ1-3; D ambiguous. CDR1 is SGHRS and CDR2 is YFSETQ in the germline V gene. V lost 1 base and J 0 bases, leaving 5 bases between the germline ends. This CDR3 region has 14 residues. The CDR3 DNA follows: TGCGCCAGCAGCTTGCTTCCCTCTGGAAACACCATATATTTT. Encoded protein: CASSLLPSGNTIYF.

The CDR3 nucleotides are TGTGCCAGTACCCTGGACAGGGGGCGGACTGAAGCTTTCTTT. Residues: CASTLDRGRTEAFF. The J gene is TRBJ1-1, the V gene TRBV19; 11 bases agree with TRBD1. Germline V gene sequence: CDR1 LNHDA, CDR2 SQIVND (reference sequence). CDR3 length equals 14 residues. Germline trimming cut 7 bases from V and 5 bases from J; bases unmatched to any gene: 6. Full variable domain (missing parts from reference TRBV19 and TRBJ1-1): DGGITQSPKYLFRKEGQNVTLSCEQNLNHDAMYWYRQDPGQGLRLIYYSQIVNDFQKGDIAEGYSVSREKKESFPLTVTSAQKNPTAFYLCASTLDRGRTEAFFGQGTRLTVV.

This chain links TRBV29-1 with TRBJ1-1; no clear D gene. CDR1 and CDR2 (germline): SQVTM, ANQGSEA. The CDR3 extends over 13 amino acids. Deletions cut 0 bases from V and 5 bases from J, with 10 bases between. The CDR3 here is CSVEERVGTEAFF. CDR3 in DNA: TGCAGCGTTGAAGAACGGGTCGGGACTGAAGCTTTCTTT.

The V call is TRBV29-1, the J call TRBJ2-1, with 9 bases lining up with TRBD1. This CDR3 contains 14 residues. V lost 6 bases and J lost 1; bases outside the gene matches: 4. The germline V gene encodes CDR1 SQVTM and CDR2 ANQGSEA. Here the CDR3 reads CSVIQGASYNEQFF. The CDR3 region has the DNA TGCAGCGTAATACAGGGGGCTTCCTACAATGAGCAGTTCTTC.

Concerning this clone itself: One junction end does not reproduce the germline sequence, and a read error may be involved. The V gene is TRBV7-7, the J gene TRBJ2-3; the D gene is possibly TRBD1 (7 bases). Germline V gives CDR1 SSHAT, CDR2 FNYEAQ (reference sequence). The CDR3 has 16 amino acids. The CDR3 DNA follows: TGTGCTAGCAGCTTGGGGGGACAGCCGGGGATGGATACGCAGTATTTT. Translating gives CASSLGGQPGMDTQYF.

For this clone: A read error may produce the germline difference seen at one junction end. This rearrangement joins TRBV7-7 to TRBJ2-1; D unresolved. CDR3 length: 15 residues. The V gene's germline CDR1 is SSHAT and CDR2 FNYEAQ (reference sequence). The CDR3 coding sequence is TGTGCTAGCAGCACCGGGCCTAGCTCCTACAATGAGCAGTTCTTC. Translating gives CASSTGPSSYNEQFF.

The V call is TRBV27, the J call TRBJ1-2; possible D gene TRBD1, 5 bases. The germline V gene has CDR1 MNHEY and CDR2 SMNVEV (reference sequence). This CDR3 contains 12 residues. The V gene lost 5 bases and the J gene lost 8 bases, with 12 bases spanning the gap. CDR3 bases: TGTGCCAGCAGTGCCCCCGGGGGGGGCTACACCTTC. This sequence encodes CASSAPGGGYTF.

The CDR3 here is CASSLRGVYGYTF. In DNA form, the CDR3 reads TGTGCCAGCAGTTTACGCGGGGTCTATGGCTACACCTTC. This chain joins TRBV27 and TRBJ1-2; D is undetermined. V was cut by 2 bases and J by 4 bases, with 8 bases left in between. The germline CDR1 and CDR2 sequences are MNHEY and SMNVEV (reference sequence). The length of the CDR3 is 13 residues.

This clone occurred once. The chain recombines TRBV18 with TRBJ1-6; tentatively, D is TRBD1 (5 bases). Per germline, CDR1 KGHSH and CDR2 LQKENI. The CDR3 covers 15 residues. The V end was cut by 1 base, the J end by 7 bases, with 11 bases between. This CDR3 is CASSPLRDYNSPLHF. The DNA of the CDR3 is TGTGCCAGCTCACCACTAAGGGACTACAATTCACCCCTCCACTTT. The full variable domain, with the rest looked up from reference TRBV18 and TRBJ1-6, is NAGVMQNPRHLVRRRGQEARLRCSPMKGHSHVYWYRQLPEEGLKFMVYLQKENIIDESGMPKERFSAEFPKEGPSILRIQQVVRGDSAAYFCASSPLRDYNSPLHFGNGTRLTVT.

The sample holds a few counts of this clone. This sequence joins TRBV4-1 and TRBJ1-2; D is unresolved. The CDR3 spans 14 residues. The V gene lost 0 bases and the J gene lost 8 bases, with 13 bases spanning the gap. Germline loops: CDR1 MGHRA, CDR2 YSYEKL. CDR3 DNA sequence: TGCGCCAGCAGCCAAGAAGGTGGCACCCTGGGCTACACCTTC. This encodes CASSQEGGTLGYTF.

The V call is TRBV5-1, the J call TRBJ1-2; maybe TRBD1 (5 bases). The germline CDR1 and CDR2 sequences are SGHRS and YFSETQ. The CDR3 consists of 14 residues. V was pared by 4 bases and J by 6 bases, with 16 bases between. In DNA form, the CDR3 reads TGCGCCAGCAGCATCGCCGGGACTACGGATGGCTACACCTTC. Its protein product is CASSIAGTTDGYTF. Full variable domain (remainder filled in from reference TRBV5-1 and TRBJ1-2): KAGVTQTPRYLIKTRGQQVTLSCSPISGHRSVSWYQQTPGQGLQFLFEYFSETQRNKGNFPGRFSGRQFSNSRSEMNVSTLELGDSALYLCASSIAGTTDGYTFGSGTRLTVV.